This TCR beta chain was retrieved from a study of identical twins. One entry per CDR3 protein, called by TCRdb with MiXCR from the 5' RACE reads. The sample has about 890,000 distinct CDR3 sequences, 9% to 15% seen once. This clonotype was counted a few times. V was cut by 1 base and J by 4 bases, with 14 bases left in between. The CDR3 has 16 residues. CDR1 and CDR2 from the germline V gene are SGHAT and FQNNGV. The sample was also linked to a second study, of yellow fever vaccine responses in identical twins.

Sequencing was done on a sample of PBMCs. The J gene is TRBJ2-1, the V gene TRBV11-2, with D unresolved. This clonotype was sampled from a woman aged 18 to 35 in good health. The CDR3, as DNA: TGTGCCAGCAGCTTAGCGATTCCGATGGGATACAATGAGCAGTTCTTC. Its translation: CASSLAIPMGYNEQFF.